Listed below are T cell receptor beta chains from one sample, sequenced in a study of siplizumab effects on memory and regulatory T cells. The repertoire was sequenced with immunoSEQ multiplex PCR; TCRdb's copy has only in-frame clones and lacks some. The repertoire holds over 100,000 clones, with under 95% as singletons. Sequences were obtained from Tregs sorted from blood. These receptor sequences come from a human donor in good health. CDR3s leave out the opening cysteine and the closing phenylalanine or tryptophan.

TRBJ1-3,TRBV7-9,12,ASSLTGAGNTIY
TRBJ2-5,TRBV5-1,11,ASSLLVEETQY
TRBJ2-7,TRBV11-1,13,ASSPGGGGVYEQY
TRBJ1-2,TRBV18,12,ASSPTQSNYGYT
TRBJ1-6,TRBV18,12,ASSPSANNSPLH
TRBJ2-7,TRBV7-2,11,ASSSTSWYEQY
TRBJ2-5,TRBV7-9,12,ASSTSYIGETQY
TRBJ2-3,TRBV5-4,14,ASSLNRPGGHDTQY
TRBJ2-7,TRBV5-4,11,ASSFGGHYEQY
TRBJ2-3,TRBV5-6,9,ASSSRDTQY